The rows below give T cell receptor beta chains drawn from one sample of a study of blood T cell repertoires in COVID-19. The table came from immunoSEQ multiplex PCR; TCRdb's copy has only in-frame clones and leaves some out. This repertoire shows roughly 49,000 clones, about 83% found once; its top ten account for 15% to 20%. Sequencing used peripheral blood. The receptors originated from a man aged 40-49 years with acute or convalescent COVID-19. Each CDR3 is given with its conserved first and last residue. Each record gives: J gene, V gene, CDR3 protein.

TRBJ1-1 TRBV5-1 CASSPQGSEAFF
TRBJ1-6 TRBV18 CASARQEANSPLHF
TRBJ1-6 TRBV5-1 CASSLEPSYNSPLHF
TRBJ1-2 TRBV10-3 CAISETGRDGYTF
TRBJ1-4 TRBV6-5 CASSTHGGGEKLFF
TRBJ1-1 TRBV2 CASSDPDTEAFF
TRBJ2-3 TRBV5-1 CASSRTGGSDTQYF
TRBJ2-1 TRBV5-1 CASSYGREGGNEQFF
TRBJ2-3 TRBV6-5 CASSTGGTDTQYF
TRBJ2-2 TRBV6-1 CASSVQSRETYTGELFF
TRBJ1-1 TRBV5-1 CASSPRAQGENEAFF
TRBJ2-5 TRBV19 CASSAGSGGTRETQYF
TRBJ1-1 TRBV3-1/TRBV3-2 CASSHGGGTEAFF
TRBJ2-1 TRBV5-5 CASSRLAGGYFSYNEQFF
TRBJ2-5 TRBV7-2 CASSLSRDRQETQYF
TRBJ1-5 TRBV2 CASRSRTGSNQPQHF
TRBJ1-1 TRBV7-9 CASSSRNQLNTEAFF
TRBJ1-6 TRBV27 CASRIQGSPLHF
TRBJ1-6 TRBV7-8 CASSPAQSYNSPLHF
TRBJ2-5 TRBV5-1 CASSSEGQYQETQYF
TRBJ2-2 TRBV5-4 CASSPGTLNTGELFF
TRBJ2-7 TRBV10-2 CASSELIWAGVPYEQYF
TRBJ1-3 TRBV5-1 CASRTGYGNTIYF
TRBJ1-2 TRBV2 CASQGGSGYTF
TRBJ1-1 TRBV24-1 CATSDHKNTEAFF
TRBJ2-5 TRBV5-4 CASRRSGRAVIETQYF
TRBJ1-1 TRBV29-1 CSVGGGSKGVTNTEAFF
TRBJ1-2 TRBV24-1 CATSATGANGYTF
TRBJ1-1 TRBV27 CASSSNRNTEAFF
TRBJ2-2 TRBV5-1 CASSLTSSAGELFF
TRBJ2-2 TRBV7-6 CASSLGLADLTGELFF
TRBJ2-5 TRBV29-1 CSVPTTSGKGETQYF
TRBJ1-5 TRBV18 CASSSTGGNQPQHF
TRBJ2-7 TRBV24-1 CATSDLRQPRVFEQYF
TRBJ2-3 TRBV6-5 CASSYSPLTDTQYF
TRBJ2-6 TRBV9 CASRAGAGANVLTF
TRBJ2-3 TRBV19 CASSIQGSDTQYF
TRBJ1-1 TRBV27 CASRPLLNTEAFF
TRBJ1-1 TRBV5-1 CASSLEQGGTEAFF
TRBJ2-3 TRBV5-1 CASSFSGGSTDTQYF
TRBJ2-3 TRBV28 CASSKQGPDTQYF
TRBJ2-2 TRBV6-5 CASREIGGNTGELFF
TRBJ1-1 TRBV29-1 CSVVDRDNTEAFF
TRBJ2-5 TRBV5-1 CASREPGGLAGVAQYF
TRBJ1-2 TRBV3-1/TRBV3-2 CAVSGALNYGYTF
TRBJ2-5 TRBV9 CASSVDSGGPHETQYF
TRBJ2-1 TRBV5-4 CASSFGSPYNEQFF
TRBJ1-6 TRBV6-5 CASRRELSNSPLHF
TRBJ2-2 TRBV19 CASSIEEAGGNTGELFF
TRBJ2-3 TRBV6-5 CASSPYQTDTQYF
TRBJ1-2 TRBV11-2 CASSLWEMTNYGYTF
TRBJ2-5 TRBV5-1 CASSLGGTGGAGTQYF
TRBJ2-2 TRBV5-1 CASSDGQGGNTGELFF
TRBJ1-4 TRBV9 CASSVGQGVYEKLFF
TRBJ2-2 TRBV18 CASSPLAGNTGELFF